This T cell receptor beta chain was sequenced in a study of T cells in Graves' hyperthyroidism and ophthalmopathy. It was RNA transcripts that yielded the amplified TCR beta CDR3 regions. With the HTBI primer set, the TCR CDR3 went through a first round of RT-PCR. Using its own MiXCR run on the multiplex PCR reads, TCRdb lists one record per CDR3 protein. This table has about 50,000 distinct CDR3 sequences, 49% appearing once. Subjects with ophthalmopathy showed a Clinical Activity Score no lower than 3, a NOSPECS grade no lower than 4, and a duration shorter than 3 months. Germline values: CDR1 SGHTA, CDR2 FQGTGA. The V end lost 1 base, the J end lost 5 bases, and 14 bases lay between the germline ends. There are 15 residues in the CDR3. Only one count was recorded for this clonotype.

The TCR sequence derives from a woman aged 25 to 39 with Graves' ophthalmopathy. Specimen: blood. The gene calls are TRBV7-3 and TRBJ1-1; tentatively, D is TRBD1 (5 bases). The CDR3 DNA reads as TGTGCCAGCAGCTTAAACGGGCAGGGCCTAACTGAAGCTTTCTTT. Protein sequence: CASSLNGQGLTEAFF. The full variable domain, in which reference TRBV7-3 and TRBJ1-1 provide the parts outside the CDR3, is GAGVSQTPSNKVTEKGKYVELRCDPISGHTALYWYRQSLGQGPEFLIYFQGTGAADDSGLPNDRFFAVRPEGSVSTLKIQRTERGDSAVYLCASSLNGQGLTEAFFGQGTRLTVV.